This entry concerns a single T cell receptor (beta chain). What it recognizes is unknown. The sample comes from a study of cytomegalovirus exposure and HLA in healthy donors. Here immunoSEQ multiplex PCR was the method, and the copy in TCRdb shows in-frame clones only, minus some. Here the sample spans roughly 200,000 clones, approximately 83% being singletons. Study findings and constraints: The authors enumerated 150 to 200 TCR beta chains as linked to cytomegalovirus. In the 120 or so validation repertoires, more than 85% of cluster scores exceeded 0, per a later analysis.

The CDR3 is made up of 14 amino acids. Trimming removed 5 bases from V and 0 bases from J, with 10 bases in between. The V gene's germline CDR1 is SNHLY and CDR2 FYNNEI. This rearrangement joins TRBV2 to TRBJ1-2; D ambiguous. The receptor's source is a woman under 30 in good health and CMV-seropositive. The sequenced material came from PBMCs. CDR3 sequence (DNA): TGTGCCAGCAGTTCATATACAGCTAACTATGGCTACACCTTC. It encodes CASSSYTANYGYTF.